These T cell receptor beta chains were read from a single sample in a study of post-analysis software for immune sequencing data. In TCRdb, the PCR reads were re-called with MiXCR into one record per CDR3 protein. The sample lists about 460,000 distinct CDR3 sequences; around 40% were seen once. Material for sequencing was blood. The receptor source for this set is a girl aged 5-17 years with multiple sclerosis. Both conserved end residues are part of each CDR3. Fields, in order: V gene, J gene, clone size, D gene, CDR3 DNA, CDR3 protein. A D gene is named only where the DNA matches it firmly. Clone size, where shown, is once, few, many, or a class for clones that have expanded.

V: TRBV19
J: TRBJ2-1
size: .
D: .
DNA: TGTGCCAGTAGTATCTCCAGGAGTACCTACAATGAGCAGTTCTTC
CDR3: CASSISRSTYNEQFF

V: TRBV12-3/TRBV12-4
J: TRBJ2-7
size: .
D: .
DNA: TGTGCCAGCAGTTTACCCGGGGGCACCTACGAGCAGTACTTC
CDR3: CASSLPGGTYEQYF

V: TRBV20-1
J: TRBJ2-7
size: few
D: .
DNA: TGCAGTGCTACCAAGGGCGGGGACTACGAGCAGTACTTC
CDR3: CSATKGGDYEQYF

V: TRBV6-5
J: TRBJ2-7
size: .
D: .
DNA: TGTGCCGGCAGTTACCAGGGATGCGACGAGCAGTACTTC
CDR3: CAGSYQGCDEQYF

V: TRBV7-9
J: TRBJ2-5
size: few
D: .
DNA: TGTGCCAGCAGCACATCCAGGGGATGGAGTGAGACCCAGTACTTC
CDR3: CASSTSRGWSETQYF

V: TRBV29-1
J: TRBJ2-7
size: .
D: TRBD1
DNA: TGCAGCGTTGATGGTTTTCGGGGACAGGGATCTTTTGGGCCCTACGGGCAGTACTTC
CDR3: CSVDGFRGQGSFGPYGQYF

V: TRBV12-3/TRBV12-4
J: TRBJ1-1
size: .
D: .
DNA: TGTGCCAGCAGTTTAGGGGACATAATCACTGAAGCTTTCTTT
CDR3: CASSLGDIITEAFF

V: TRBV6-1
J: TRBJ2-7
size: few
D: .
DNA: TGTGCCAGCCGGACGGAAAACTCCTACGAGCAGTACTTC
CDR3: CASRTENSYEQYF

V: TRBV9
J: TRBJ2-5
size: .
D: .
DNA: TGTGCCAGCAGCGTTCAACCGGGTCGGTCGGAGACCCAGTACTTC
CDR3: CASSVQPGRSETQYF

V: TRBV9
J: TRBJ2-1
size: few
D: .
DNA: TGTGCCAGCAGCGTAGGGGACTCTCTGGGCTACAATGAGCAGTTCTTC
CDR3: CASSVGDSLGYNEQFF

V: TRBV9
J: TRBJ2-1
size: once
D: TRBD2
DNA: TGTGCCAGCAGCCCTGGACTAGCGGGAGACAATTATGAGCAGTTCTTC
CDR3: CASSPGLAGDNYEQFF

V: TRBV20-1
J: TRBJ2-1
size: .
D: TRBD2
DNA: TGCAGTGCTAGTGACCCTGGGACTAGCGCCAGCTCCTACAATGAGCAGTTCTTC
CDR3: CSASDPGTSASSYNEQFF

V: TRBV5-1
J: TRBJ2-5
size: .
D: TRBD2
DNA: TGCGCCAGCAGCTTCGGCCTAGCGGGAGGGCCCTCGGAGACCCAGTACTTC
CDR3: CASSFGLAGGPSETQYF

V: TRBV20-1
J: TRBJ2-3
size: .
D: .
DNA: TGCAGTGCTGGAGTTAACGCCGGGACACCCACAGATACGCAGTATTTT
CDR3: CSAGVNAGTPTDTQYF

V: TRBV5-1
J: TRBJ2-7
size: few
D: .
DNA: TGCGCCAGCAGCCGGGACATACTCTACGAGCAGTACTTC
CDR3: CASSRDILYEQYF

V: TRBV28
J: TRBJ1-4
size: .
D: .
DNA: TGTGCCAGCCGCCAGGGCCCAGACCCGGGGGAAAAACTGTTTTTT
CDR3: CASRQGPDPGEKLFF

V: TRBV7-9
J: TRBJ2-5
size: .
D: .
DNA: TGTGCCAGCAGCTTGACCAGGGGTGCCCAAGAGACCCAGTACTTC
CDR3: CASSLTRGAQETQYF

V: TRBV12-3/TRBV12-4
J: TRBJ2-7
size: medium-sized
D: .
DNA: TGTGCCAGCAGCTTAGGTGGTTCCGGCGAGCAGTACTTC
CDR3: CASSLGGSGEQYF

V: TRBV11-2
J: TRBJ1-2
size: .
D: .
DNA: TGTGCCAGCAGCTTAGCGTCTTACTATGGCTACACCTTC
CDR3: CASSLASYYGYTF

V: TRBV20-1
J: TRBJ2-3
size: .
D: .
DNA: TGCAGTGCCGAGGATCCCGGGACCCTCACAGATACGCAGTATTTT
CDR3: CSAEDPGTLTDTQYF

V: TRBV7-2
J: TRBJ2-7
size: .
D: .
DNA: TGTGCCAGCAGCTTAGTGACGGACGCCTTGAACGAGCAGTACTTC
CDR3: CASSLVTDALNEQYF

V: TRBV7-6
J: TRBJ2-5
size: .
D: .
DNA: TGTGCCAGCAGCTTAGTCATTGCCAGTGGTCAAGAGACCCAGTACTTC
CDR3: CASSLVIASGQETQYF

V: TRBV27
J: TRBJ2-1
size: .
D: .
DNA: TGTGCCAGCAGTCCCCTGTGGGGGAATGAGCAGTTCTTC
CDR3: CASSPLWGNEQFF

V: TRBV6-6
J: TRBJ1-2
size: .
D: .
DNA: TGTGCCAGCAGTTCAAATCCGGGACCGTCGAGGGGTGGCTACACCTTC
CDR3: CASSSNPGPSRGGYTF

V: TRBV15
J: TRBJ1-6
size: .
D: TRBD1
DNA: TGTGCCACCAGCAGAGATGTGGGGACAGCATATAATTCACCCCTCCACTTT
CDR3: CATSRDVGTAYNSPLHF

V: TRBV28
J: TRBJ1-2
size: .
D: .
DNA: TGTGCCAGTAGTTTAGGCTCGGGGATCGGAGAGGGCTACACCTTC
CDR3: CASSLGSGIGEGYTF

V: TRBV7-9
J: TRBJ2-6
size: .
D: .
DNA: TGTGCCAGCAGCTTAGTAGGTCCTGCGGGCTCTGGGGCCAACGTCCTGACTTTC
CDR3: CASSLVGPAGSGANVLTF

V: TRBV6-1
J: TRBJ1-2
size: .
D: .
DNA: TGTGCCAGCAGTAGATGGGAGGAAAGCTACACCTTC
CDR3: CASSRWEESYTF

V: TRBV3-1
J: TRBJ2-5
size: few
D: .
DNA: TGTGCCAGCAGCCCCTTTCGGGGCGGGACCCAGCAAGAGACCCAGTACTTC
CDR3: CASSPFRGGTQQETQYF

V: TRBV20-1
J: TRBJ2-3
size: few
D: TRBD2
DNA: TGCAGTGCTAGGTCCACTAGCGAAAGCACAGATACGCAGTATTTT
CDR3: CSARSTSESTDTQYF

V: TRBV9
J: TRBJ2-5
size: few
D: TRBD2
DNA: TGTGCCAGCAGCGTAGGAAGTAGCGGGAGAGAAGAGACCCAGTACTTC
CDR3: CASSVGSSGREETQYF

V: TRBV29-1
J: TRBJ1-2
size: .
D: .
DNA: TGCAGCGTTGAGGCAGGTGAATATGGCTACACCTTC
CDR3: CSVEAGEYGYTF

V: TRBV20-1
J: TRBJ2-7
size: many
D: .
DNA: TGCAGTGCTAGAGATCTGAAGGCCCTGGACCTCTACGAGCAGTACTTC
CDR3: CSARDLKALDLYEQYF

V: TRBV20-1
J: TRBJ2-3
size: few
D: .
DNA: TGCAGTGCTAAGGCGAGACAGGTGGGCACAGATACGCAGTATTTT
CDR3: CSAKARQVGTDTQYF

V: TRBV2
J: TRBJ2-1
size: .
D: .
DNA: TGTGCCAGCAGAACCACTAGAGGGGCCTACAATGAGCAGTTCTTC
CDR3: CASRTTRGAYNEQFF

V: TRBV29-1
J: TRBJ2-7
size: few
D: .
DNA: TGCAGCGTTGGGGGATGGGGAGGGGGTGGATCCCAGTACTTC
CDR3: CSVGGWGGGGSQYF

V: TRBV7-9
J: TRBJ2-7
size: .
D: TRBD2
DNA: TGTGCCAGCAGCTTAGAGGTCGTCGGACTAGCAGTCTACGAGCAGTACTTC
CDR3: CASSLEVVGLAVYEQYF

V: TRBV20-1
J: TRBJ2-7
size: .
D: .
DNA: TGCAGTGCAAATGCCGAGGACTCGAGCTACGAGCAGTACTTC
CDR3: CSANAEDSSYEQYF

V: TRBV5-1
J: TRBJ2-1
size: few
D: .
DNA: TGCGCCAGCAGCTTCGGTACGGGGTCCTACAATGAGCAGTTCTTC
CDR3: CASSFGTGSYNEQFF

V: TRBV18
J: TRBJ2-5
size: few
D: TRBD1
DNA: TGTGCCAGCTCACCGATTCGAGGACAGGGGGCCCAAGAGACCCAGTACTTC
CDR3: CASSPIRGQGAQETQYF

V: TRBV6-5
J: TRBJ2-7
size: few
D: TRBD2
DNA: TGTGCCAGCAGCCGTAGCGGGAGCTCAACCTACGAGCAGTACTTC
CDR3: CASSRSGSSTYEQYF

V: TRBV20-1
J: TRBJ2-4
size: .
D: .
DNA: TGCAGTGCTCGACCGGGAAGACTAGCCAAAAACATTCAGTACTTC
CDR3: CSARPGRLAKNIQYF

V: TRBV7-9
J: TRBJ2-5
size: .
D: .
DNA: TGTGCCAGCAGCCCAGACTATGGTGGGAAAGAGACCCAGTACTTC
CDR3: CASSPDYGGKETQYF

V: TRBV5-1
J: TRBJ2-4
size: .
D: TRBD1
DNA: TGCGCCAGCAGCTCTAGCCCCGGGACAGGGGAGCACATTCAGTACTTC
CDR3: CASSSSPGTGEHIQYF

V: TRBV28
J: TRBJ2-7
size: .
D: TRBD1
DNA: TGTGCCAGCAATGGACAGGGGGTTTACGAGCAGTACTTC
CDR3: CASNGQGVYEQYF

V: TRBV5-1
J: TRBJ2-3
size: few
D: .
DNA: TGCGCCAGCAGCTTGATACTAGCACAAACCACAGATACGCAGTATTTT
CDR3: CASSLILAQTTDTQYF

V: TRBV6-2/TRBV6-3
J: TRBJ2-7
size: .
D: TRBD2
DNA: TGTGCCAGCAGTTACCTCAATCAGGCGGTCCTAGCGGGAAACAATGAGCAGTACTTC
CDR3: CASSYLNQAVLAGNNEQYF

V: TRBV5-1
J: TRBJ2-1
size: .
D: TRBD1
DNA: TGCGCCAGCACCCTGACAGGGGGCGCCGACAATGAGCAGTTCTTC
CDR3: CASTLTGGADNEQFF

V: TRBV28
J: TRBJ2-5
size: .
D: .
DNA: TGTGCCAGCACCGCCGGCGGAGAGACCCAGTACTTC
CDR3: CASTAGGETQYF

V: TRBV20-1
J: TRBJ1-2
size: few
D: .
DNA: TGCAGTGCTACTCTATCCCTGCAGTCTGGCTACACCTTC
CDR3: CSATLSLQSGYTF

V: TRBV7-2
J: TRBJ1-2
size: .
D: TRBD1
DNA: TGTGCCAGCAGCTTAACAGGGGAGGACTATGGCTACACCTTC
CDR3: CASSLTGEDYGYTF

V: TRBV29-1
J: TRBJ2-7
size: .
D: TRBD2
DNA: TGCAGCGTTGAAGCGGGAGGAGGGGAGCAGTACTTC
CDR3: CSVEAGGGEQYF

V: TRBV20-1
J: TRBJ1-2
size: .
D: TRBD1
DNA: TGCAGTGCTAGGCCCAGGGGGAGCTATGGCTACACCTTC
CDR3: CSARPRGSYGYTF

V: TRBV2
J: TRBJ2-1
size: .
D: TRBD2
DNA: TGTGCCAGCAGCGCAGGCGGGAGCTCCTACAATGAGCAGTTCTTC
CDR3: CASSAGGSSYNEQFF

V: TRBV7-6
J: TRBJ1-1
size: .
D: .
DNA: TGTGCCAGCAGCTTAGACGCCTACACTGAAGCTTTCTTT
CDR3: CASSLDAYTEAFF